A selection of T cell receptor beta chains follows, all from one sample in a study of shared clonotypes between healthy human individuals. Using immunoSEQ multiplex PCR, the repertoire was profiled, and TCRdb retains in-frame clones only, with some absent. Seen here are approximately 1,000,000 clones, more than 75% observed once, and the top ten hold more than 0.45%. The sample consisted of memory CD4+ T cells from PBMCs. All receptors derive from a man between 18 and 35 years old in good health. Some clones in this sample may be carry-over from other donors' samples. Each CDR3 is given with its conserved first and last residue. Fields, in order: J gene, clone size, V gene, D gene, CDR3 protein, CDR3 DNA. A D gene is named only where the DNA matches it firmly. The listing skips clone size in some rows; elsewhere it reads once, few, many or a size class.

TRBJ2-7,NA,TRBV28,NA,CASSTSYEQYF,TGTGCCTCCTCGACCAGCTACGAGCAGTACTTC
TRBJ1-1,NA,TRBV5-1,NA,CASSPTPHVNTEAFF,TGCGCCAGCAGCCCGACCCCCCATGTGAACACTGAAGCTTTCTTT
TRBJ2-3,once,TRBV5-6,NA,CASSASLDTQYF,TGTGCCAGCAGCGCCTCACTAGATACGCAGTATTTT
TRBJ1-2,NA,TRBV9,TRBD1,CASSSSTGSYGYTF,TGTGCCAGCAGCTCCTCGACAGGGAGCTATGGCTACACCTTC
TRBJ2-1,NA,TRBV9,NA,CASSVAGHYNEQFF,TGTGCCAGCAGCGTAGCGGGACACTACAATGAGCAGTTCTTC
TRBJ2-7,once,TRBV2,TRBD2,CASSDGPSGWDEQYF,TGTGCCAGCAGTGACGGGCCTAGCGGATGGGACGAGCAGTACTTC
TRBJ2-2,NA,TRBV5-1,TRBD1,CASSFTGTGVTGELFF,TGCGCCAGCAGCTTCACCGGGACAGGGGTCACCGGGGAGCTGTTTTTT
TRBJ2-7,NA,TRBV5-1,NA,CASSLDAVGSYEQYF,TGCGCCAGCAGCTTGGATGCGGTAGGCTCCTACGAGCAGTACTTC
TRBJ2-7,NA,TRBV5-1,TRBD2,CASSPRTSAFYEQYF,TGCGCCAGCAGCCCTCGGACTAGCGCCTTCTACGAGCAGTACTTC
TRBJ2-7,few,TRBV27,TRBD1,CASSLTGAREQYF,TGTGCCAGCAGTTTGACAGGGGCTAGGGAGCAGTACTTC
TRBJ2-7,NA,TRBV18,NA,CASSSLSGTYEQYF,TGTGCCAGCTCATCCCTCTCGGGGACCTACGAGCAGTACTTC
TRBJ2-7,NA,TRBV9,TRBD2,CASSGGTSGPYEQYF,TGTGCCAGCAGCGGCGGGACTAGCGGCCCCTACGAGCAGTACTTC
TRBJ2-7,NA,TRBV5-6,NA,CASSTTRWGSYEQYF,TGTGCCAGCAGCACGACTAGATGGGGTTCCTACGAGCAGTACTTC
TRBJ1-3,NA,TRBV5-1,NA,CASSSGSGNTIYF,TGCGCCAGCTCCAGCGGCTCTGGAAACACCATATATTTT
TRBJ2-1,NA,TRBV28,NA,CASSLSEQFF,TGTGCCAGCAGTCTAAGTGAGCAGTTCTTC
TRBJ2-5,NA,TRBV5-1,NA,CASSLLGQETQYF,TGCGCCAGCAGCTTACTAGGGCAAGAGACCCAGTACTTC
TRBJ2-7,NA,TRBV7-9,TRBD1,CASSLGQGFEQYF,TGTGCCAGCAGCTTGGGACAGGGGTTCGAGCAGTACTTC
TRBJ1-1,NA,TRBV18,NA,CASSPVGKGNTEAFF,TGTGCCAGCTCACCGGTGGGGAAGGGGAACACTGAAGCTTTCTTT
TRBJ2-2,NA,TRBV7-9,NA,CASSLKGRGPPFVTGELFF,TGTGCCAGCAGCTTAAAGGGGCGGGGGCCCCCTTTTGTGACCGGGGAGCTGTTTTTT
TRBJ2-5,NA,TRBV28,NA,CASSFLRAFVGGQETQYF,TGTGCCAGCAGTTTTCTGAGGGCCTTTGTTGGTGGGCAAGAGACCCAGTACTTC
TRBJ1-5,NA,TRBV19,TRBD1,CASSGQGRPQHF,TGTGCCAGTAGCGGACAGGGCCGGCCCCAGCATTTT
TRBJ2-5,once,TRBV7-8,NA,CASRGVGETQYF,TGTGCCAGCAGGGGCGTCGGGGAGACCCAGTACTTC
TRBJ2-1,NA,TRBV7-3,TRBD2,CASNPGLAGAIDEQFF,TGTGCCAGCAACCCGGGCCTAGCGGGAGCAATCGATGAGCAGTTCTTC
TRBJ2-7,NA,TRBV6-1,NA,CASPPSGRGFYEQYF,TGTGCCAGCCCCCCCTCGGGACGAGGGTTCTACGAGCAGTACTTC
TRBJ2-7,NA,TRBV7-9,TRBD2,CASSLELAGAHEQYF,TGTGCCAGCAGCTTAGAACTAGCGGGGGCTCACGAGCAGTACTTC
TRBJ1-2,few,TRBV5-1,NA,CASSLYGGYGYTF,TGCGCCAGCAGCTTGTACGGGGGCTATGGCTACACCTTC
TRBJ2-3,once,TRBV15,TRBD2,CATSRRSGGLTDTQYF,TGTGCCACCAGCAGACGCTCGGGGGGACTCACAGATACGCAGTATTTT
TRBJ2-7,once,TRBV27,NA,CASSPSRLSLYEQYF,TGTGCCAGCAGTCCCTCGAGATTGTCCCTCTACGAGCAGTACTTC
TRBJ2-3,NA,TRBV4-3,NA,CASSQTQGRTDTQYF,TGCGCCAGCAGCCAAACCCAGGGACGCACAGATACGCAGTATTTT
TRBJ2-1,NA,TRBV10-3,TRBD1,CAISLGGAYNEQFF,TGTGCCATCAGTCTAGGGGGCGCCTACAATGAGCAGTTCTTC
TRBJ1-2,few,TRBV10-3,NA,CAISEGRVYGYTF,TGTGCCATCAGTGAAGGCAGGGTCTATGGCTACACCTTC